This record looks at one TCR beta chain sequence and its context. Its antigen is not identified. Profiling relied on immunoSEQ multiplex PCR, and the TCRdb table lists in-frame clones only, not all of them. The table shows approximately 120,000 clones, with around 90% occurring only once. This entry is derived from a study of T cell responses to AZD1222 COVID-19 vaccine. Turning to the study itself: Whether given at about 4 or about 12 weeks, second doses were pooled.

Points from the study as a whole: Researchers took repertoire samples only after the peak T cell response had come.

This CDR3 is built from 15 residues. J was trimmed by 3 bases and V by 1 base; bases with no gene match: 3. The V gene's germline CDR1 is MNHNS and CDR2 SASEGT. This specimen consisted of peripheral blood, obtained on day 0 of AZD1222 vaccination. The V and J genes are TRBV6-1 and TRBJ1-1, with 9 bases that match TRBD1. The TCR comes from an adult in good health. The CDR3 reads CASSEDRGLYTEAFF. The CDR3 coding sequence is TGTGCCAGCAGTGAAGACAGGGGGCTCTACACTGAAGCTTTCTTT.